This T cell receptor (beta chain) was recovered during a study of T cells after yellow fever vaccination. TCRdb independently ran MiXCR on the 5' RACE reads; one entry per CDR3 protein. The table lists 60,000 to 85,000 distinct CDR3 sequences, approximately 7% of them singletons. V gave up 3 bases and J gave up 1 base; unmatched junction bases: 8. Germline assignment: CDR1 SGHAT and CDR2 FQNNGV. The CDR3 contains 18 residues. The chain couples TRBV11-2 to TRBJ2-3, with 12 nucleotides matching TRBD2. The sample in question was CD8+ T cells sorted from PBMCs, obtained 5 days after the first yellow fever vaccination. The sequence was obtained from a man between 18 and 35 years old who received the YFV17D yellow fever vaccine. The DNA for the CDR3 is TGTGCCAGCAGCTTTGTCCTAGCGGGGGGGCCGGGCACAGATACGCAGTATTTT. Translated, it gives CASSFVLAGGPGTDTQYF.